This TCR beta chain was captured by sequencing in a study of T-cell memory formation after mild COVID-19. Study conclusions and caveats: Of the contracting clones, CD4+ ones lay mainly in CM and EM, and CD8+ ones in EMRA. Clones contracting across day 15 to 85 had a balanced CD4/CD8 profile; later expanding clones leaned CD4+. Memory from before infection featured some responding clones, which suggests cross-reactive memory joined.

TCRdb redid the calling of the 5' RACE reads with MiXCR, one entry per CDR3 protein. The sample includes around 340,000 distinct CDR3 sequences, about 15% of them seen just once. Trimming shortened V by 5 bases and J by 5 bases, and 16 bases separated the two germline ends. CDR3 length equals 15 residues. Germline V gives CDR1 SGHTA, CDR2 FQGTGA. This clonotype was counted only a few times. Its antigen is currently unknown. This TCR derives from a man between 18 and 29 years old who had mild COVID-19 (a few samples of this study predate the infection). Cell type and time point are not known. The chain carries TRBV7-3 and TRBJ2-1, with a tentative D call TRBD2 (6 bases). Sequences were obtained from PBMCs or a T cell subset sorted from them (not recorded which). CDR3 sequence (DNA): TGTGCCAGCAGCCCCAGCGGGCGAGACCACAATGAGCAGTTCTTC. It specifies CASSPSGRDHNEQFF.